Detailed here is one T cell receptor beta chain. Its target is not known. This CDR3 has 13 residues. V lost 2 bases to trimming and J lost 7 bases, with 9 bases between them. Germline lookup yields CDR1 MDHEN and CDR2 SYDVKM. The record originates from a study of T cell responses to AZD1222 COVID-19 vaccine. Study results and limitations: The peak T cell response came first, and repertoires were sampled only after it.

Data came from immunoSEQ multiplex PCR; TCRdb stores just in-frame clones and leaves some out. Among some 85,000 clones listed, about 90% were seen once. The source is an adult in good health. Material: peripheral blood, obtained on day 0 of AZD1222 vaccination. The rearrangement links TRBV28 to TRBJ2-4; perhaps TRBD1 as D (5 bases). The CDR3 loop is CASSLGAENIQYF. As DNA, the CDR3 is TGTGCCAGCAGTTTAGGGGCTGAGAACATTCAGTACTTC.